The T cell receptor (beta chain) under discussion was sequenced for a study of T cells after posttransplantation cyclophosphamide (dated by TCRdb to 2015 to 2016). Regarding the complete study: The study tracked T cell repertoire reconstitution by TRB sequencing after myeloablative bone marrow transplantation using posttransplantation cyclophosphamide as GVHD prophylaxis. Antigen receptor sequencing covered samples from 30 to 45 PTCy-treated patients and over 15 of their related bone marrow donors. TRB sequencing was also done on up to 3 additional blood samples from 2 to 5.2 years after transplant in 3 patients, and on pretransplant blood from 4 patients. Because TRA and TRB clonality correlated tightly in under 10 samples, later TCR analyses were limited to TRB. Public TRB sequences were searched against a database of over 3,000 sequences associated with responses to pathogens, tumor antigens, self-antigens and alloantigens. Blood from every one of the 30 to 35 PTCy patients who had 1-year posttransplant specimens underwent TRB sequencing.

This clone came up many times. There is no known antigen for this receptor. One base away there is no much larger clone; base qualities are not given. The CDR3 covers 20 residues, taking in both the cysteine and the phenylalanine. Only the CDR3 part of the read is kept: 60 bases, read in frame from the first base. Study-wide findings and limitations: Across over 40 patients, TRB clonality was highly associated with recipient CMV seropositivity and CMV reactivation, and PTCy diversity was similar to diversity in CNI/methotrexate controls. Donor-recipient similarity was low at 1-2 months but rose over the first year, and later blood repertoires were often dominated by donor CD8+ memory clones. The TRB repertoires of T cells infiltrating skin or the GI tract showed only limited overlap with the TRB repertoires found in blood.

The treatment or condition tag for this specimen amounts to: high-dose cyclophosphamide on days +3 and +4 as single-agent GVHD prophylaxis. PTCy patients received busulfan and fludarabine conditioning, a related or unrelated marrow graft, and cyclophosphamide on days +3 and +4. PTCy-treated patients came from a prospective multi-institutional clinical trial. Peripheral blood and bone marrow mononuclear cells were isolated by Ficoll-Hypaque density centrifugation and cryopreserved. TRB sequencing used genomic DNA with the immunoSEQ assay at survey resolution or the hsTCRB kit. In the authors' own workflow: Initial read processing used immunoSEQ software, and repertoire analyses used the LymphoSeq R package. Clonality was calculated as 1 minus normalized Shannon entropy, and the Gini coefficient was also calculated for each TRB dataset. To infer phenotypes in unsorted samples, TRB sequences from sorted subsets of the recipient or donor were mapped onto the unsorted samples of the same recipient. Sourced from immuneACCESS, this table was stored by TCRdb with only in-frame sequences that have V and J called. A share of the clones is absent; for the studies checked, an unresolved V gene accounts for under half, and the remainder has no known explanation. V and J calls and clone size are those listed in that table; D and trimming were worked out from the DNA. This sample is represented by some 18,000 clones, with no singletons among them. The top ten clonotypes cover around 0.56% of the sample.

The sequence came from a female patient younger than 45 who received an allogeneic stem cell transplant from a related donor, was CMV-positive, and had no GVHD. After a transplant, some of the T cells may come from the graft donor. Sequenced material: PBMCs, taken after allogeneic stem cell transplant with posttransplant cyclophosphamide. Recombination connected TRBV21-1 to TRBJ2-5; TRBD2 is the table's D call, not checked against the DNA. TRBV21-1 is an annotated pseudogene. CDR3 loop: CASSKVSVYSSGNLQETQYF. The base sequence is TGTGCCAGCAGCAAAGTTTCCGTATATTCCAGCGGGAACCTCCAAGAGACCCAGTACTTC.